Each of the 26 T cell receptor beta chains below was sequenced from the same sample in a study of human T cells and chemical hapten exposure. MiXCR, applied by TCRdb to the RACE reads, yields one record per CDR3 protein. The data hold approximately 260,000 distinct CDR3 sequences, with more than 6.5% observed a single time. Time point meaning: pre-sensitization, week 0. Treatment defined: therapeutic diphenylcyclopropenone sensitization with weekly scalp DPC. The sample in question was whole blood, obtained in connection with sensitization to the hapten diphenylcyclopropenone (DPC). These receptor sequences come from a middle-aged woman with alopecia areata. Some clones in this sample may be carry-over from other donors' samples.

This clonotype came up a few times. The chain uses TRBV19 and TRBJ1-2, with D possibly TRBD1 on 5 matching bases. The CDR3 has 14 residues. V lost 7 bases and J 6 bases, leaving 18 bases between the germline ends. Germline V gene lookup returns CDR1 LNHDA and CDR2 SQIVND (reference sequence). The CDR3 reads CASKTRQTLDGYTF. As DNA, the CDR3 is TGTGCCAGTAAGACTCGACAGACCCTAGATGGCTACACCTTC.

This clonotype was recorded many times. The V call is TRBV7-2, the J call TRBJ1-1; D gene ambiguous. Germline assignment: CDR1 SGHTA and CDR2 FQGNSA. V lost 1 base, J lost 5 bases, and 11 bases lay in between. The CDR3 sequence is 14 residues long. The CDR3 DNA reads TGTGCCAGCAGCTTAGACCTTTTGGGAACTGAAGCTTTCTTT. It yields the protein CASSLDLLGTEAFF.

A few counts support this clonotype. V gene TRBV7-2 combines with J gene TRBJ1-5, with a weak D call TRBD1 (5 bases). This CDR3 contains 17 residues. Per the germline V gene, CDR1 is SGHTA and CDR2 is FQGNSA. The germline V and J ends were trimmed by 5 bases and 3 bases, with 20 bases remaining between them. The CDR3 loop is CASSRTATGPINQPQHF. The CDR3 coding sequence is TGTGCCAGCAGCCGTACCGCCACGGGACCGATCAATCAGCCCCAGCATTTT.

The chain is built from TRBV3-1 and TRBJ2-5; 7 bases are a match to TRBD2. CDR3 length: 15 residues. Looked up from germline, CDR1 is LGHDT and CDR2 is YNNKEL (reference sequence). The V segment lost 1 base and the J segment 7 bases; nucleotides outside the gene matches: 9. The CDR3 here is CASSQGHGREATQYF. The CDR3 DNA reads TGTGCCAGCAGCCAAGGTCATGGGAGGGAGGCGACCCAGTACTTC.

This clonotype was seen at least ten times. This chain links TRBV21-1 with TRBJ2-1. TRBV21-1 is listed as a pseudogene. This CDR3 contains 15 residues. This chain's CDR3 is CASSKATTNGNEQFF. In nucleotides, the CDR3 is TGTGCCAGCAGCAAAGCGACTACTAACGGCAATGAGCAGTTCTTC.

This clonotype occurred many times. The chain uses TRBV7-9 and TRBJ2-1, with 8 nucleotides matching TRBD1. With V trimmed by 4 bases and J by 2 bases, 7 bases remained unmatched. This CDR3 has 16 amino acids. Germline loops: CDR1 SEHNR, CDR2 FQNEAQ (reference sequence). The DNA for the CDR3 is TGTGCCAGCAGCTCCCGGGACAGGACACCCTACAATGAGCAGTTCTTC. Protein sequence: CASSSRDRTPYNEQFF.

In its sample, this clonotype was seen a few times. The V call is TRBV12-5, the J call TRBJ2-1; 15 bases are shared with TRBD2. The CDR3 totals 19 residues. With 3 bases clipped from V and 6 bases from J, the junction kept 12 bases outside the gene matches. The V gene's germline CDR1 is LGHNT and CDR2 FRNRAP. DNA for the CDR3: TGTGCTAGTGGTTTCTCCCGGACTAGCGGGAGGGGTGCTGTCAATGAGCAGTTCTTC. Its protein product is CASGFSRTSGRGAVNEQFF.

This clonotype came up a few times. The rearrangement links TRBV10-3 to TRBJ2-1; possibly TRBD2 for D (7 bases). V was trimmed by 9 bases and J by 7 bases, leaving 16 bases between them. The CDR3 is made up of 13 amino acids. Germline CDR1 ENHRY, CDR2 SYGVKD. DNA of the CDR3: TGTGCCATAGCCCTTGGGGGGGCGAATGAGCAGTTCTTC. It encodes CAIALGGANEQFF.

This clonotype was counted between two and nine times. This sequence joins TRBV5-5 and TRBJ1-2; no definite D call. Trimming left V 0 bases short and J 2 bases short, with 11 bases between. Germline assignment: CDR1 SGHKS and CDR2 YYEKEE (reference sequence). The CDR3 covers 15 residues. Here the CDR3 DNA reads TGTGCCAGCAGCTTGGAGGACCCGGCCAACTATGGCTACACCTTC. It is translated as CASSLEDPANYGYTF. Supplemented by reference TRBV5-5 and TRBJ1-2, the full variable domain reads DAGVTQSPTHLIKTRGQQVTLRCSPISGHKSVSWYQQVLGQGPQFIFQYYEKEERGRGNFPDRFSARQFPNYSSELNVNALLLGDSALYLCASSLEDPANYGYTFGSGTRLTVV.

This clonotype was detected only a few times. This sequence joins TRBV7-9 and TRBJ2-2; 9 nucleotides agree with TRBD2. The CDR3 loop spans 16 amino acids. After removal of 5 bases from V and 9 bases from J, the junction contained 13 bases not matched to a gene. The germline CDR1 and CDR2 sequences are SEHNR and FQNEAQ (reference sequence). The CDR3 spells CASSPSAGGGDRELFF. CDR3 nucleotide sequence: TGTGCCAGCAGCCCTTCAGCGGGAGGAGGGGACCGGGAGCTGTTTTTT.

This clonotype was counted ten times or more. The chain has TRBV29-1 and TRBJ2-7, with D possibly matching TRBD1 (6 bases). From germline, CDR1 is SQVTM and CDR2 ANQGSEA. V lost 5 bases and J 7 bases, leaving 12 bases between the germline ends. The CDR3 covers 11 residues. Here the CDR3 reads CSVQGPREQYF. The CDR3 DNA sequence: TGCAGCGTTCAGGGGCCGCGGGAGCAGTACTTC.

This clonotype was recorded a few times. This CDR3 is CASSQDSLRAGDYGYTF. As DNA, the CDR3 is TGTGCCAGCAGCCAAGATTCCCTCCGGGCCGGAGACTATGGCTACACCTTC. This chain joins TRBV4-2 and TRBJ1-2, with D hard to call. CDR1 and CDR2 (germline): LGHNA, YNFKEQ. The CDR3 is 17 amino acids. V lost 0 bases to trimming and J lost 3 bases, with 17 bases between them.

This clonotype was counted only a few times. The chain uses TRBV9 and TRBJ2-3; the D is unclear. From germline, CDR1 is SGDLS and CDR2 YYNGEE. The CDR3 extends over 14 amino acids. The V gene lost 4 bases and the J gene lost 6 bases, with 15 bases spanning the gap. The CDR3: CASSPSLGLDTQYF. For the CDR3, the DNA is TGTGCCAGCAGCCCTTCGTTGGGTTTGGATACGCAGTATTTT.

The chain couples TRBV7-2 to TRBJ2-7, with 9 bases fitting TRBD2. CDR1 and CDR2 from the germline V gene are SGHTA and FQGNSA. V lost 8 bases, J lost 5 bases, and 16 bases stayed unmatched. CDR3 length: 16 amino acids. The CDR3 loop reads CASGLALGLAGHEQYF. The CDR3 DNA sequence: TGTGCCAGCGGCCTCGCCTTGGGGCTAGCGGGGCACGAGCAGTACTTC.

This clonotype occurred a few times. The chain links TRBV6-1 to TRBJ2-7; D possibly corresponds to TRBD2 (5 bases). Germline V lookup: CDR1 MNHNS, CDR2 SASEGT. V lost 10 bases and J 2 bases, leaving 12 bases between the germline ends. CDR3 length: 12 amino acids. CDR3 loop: CATEGFTYEQYF. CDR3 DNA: TGTGCCACCGAGGGTTTCACCTACGAGCAGTACTTC.

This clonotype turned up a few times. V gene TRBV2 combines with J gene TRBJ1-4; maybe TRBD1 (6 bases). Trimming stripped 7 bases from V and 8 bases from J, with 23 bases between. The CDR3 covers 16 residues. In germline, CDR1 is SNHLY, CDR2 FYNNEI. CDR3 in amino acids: CASTRFGGRWAEKLFF. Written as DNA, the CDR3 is TGTGCCAGCACCCGATTCGGGGGCCGGTGGGCCGAAAAACTGTTTTTT.

The DNA for the CDR3 is TGTGCCAGCAGCTTAGATATCGGGACAGGGAGTGAGCAGTTCTTC. Amino acid sequence: CASSLDIGTGSEQFF. The rearrangement links TRBV7-2 to TRBJ2-1; 9 bases align to TRBD1. The trim removed 1 base at V and 9 bases at J, leaving 7 bases unmatched. Germline V lookup: CDR1 SGHTA, CDR2 FQGNSA. The CDR3 length is 15 residues.

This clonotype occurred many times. Here the CDR3 reads CASNPGLAGGAGTDTQYF. The CDR3 nucleotides are TGTGCCAGCAATCCGGGACTAGCGGGAGGGGCCGGCACAGATACGCAGTATTTT. The chain couples TRBV7-2 to TRBJ2-3; 16 bases are a match to TRBD2. The CDR3 loop spans 18 amino acids. CDR1 SGHTA and CDR2 FQGNSA come from the germline V gene. With 7 bases clipped from V and 1 base from J, the junction kept 8 bases outside the gene matches.

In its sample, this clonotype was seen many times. CDR3 region: CASSPRGKGTEAFF. The DNA of the CDR3 is TGTGCCAGCAGTCCCAGGGGTAAGGGGACTGAAGCTTTCTTT. The chain links TRBV6-5 to TRBJ1-1; tentatively, D is TRBD1 (6 bases). The CDR3 contains 14 residues. V gave up 5 bases and J gave up 5 bases, with 15 bases separating them. Germline V gives CDR1 MNHEY, CDR2 SVGAGI.

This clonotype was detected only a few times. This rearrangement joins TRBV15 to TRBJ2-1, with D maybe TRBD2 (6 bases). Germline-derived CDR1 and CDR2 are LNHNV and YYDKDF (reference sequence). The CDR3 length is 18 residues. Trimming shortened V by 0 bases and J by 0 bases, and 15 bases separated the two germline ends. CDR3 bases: TGTGCCACCAGCAGAGATCGGCCGAGGGACTCCTCCTACAATGAGCAGTTCTTC. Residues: CATSRDRPRDSSYNEQFF.

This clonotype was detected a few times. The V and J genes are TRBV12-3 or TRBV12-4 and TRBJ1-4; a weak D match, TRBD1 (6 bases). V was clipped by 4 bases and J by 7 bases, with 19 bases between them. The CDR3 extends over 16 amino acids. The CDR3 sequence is CASSSTTRGTGEKLFF. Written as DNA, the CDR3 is TGTGCCAGCAGTTCCACCACCAGGGGAACGGGTGAAAAACTGTTTTTT.

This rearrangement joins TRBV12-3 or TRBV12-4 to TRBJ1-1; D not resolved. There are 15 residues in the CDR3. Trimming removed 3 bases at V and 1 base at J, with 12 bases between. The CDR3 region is CASSFRVGGNTEAFF. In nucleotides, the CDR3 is TGTGCCAGCAGTTTTAGGGTTGGAGGGAACACTGAAGCTTTCTTT.

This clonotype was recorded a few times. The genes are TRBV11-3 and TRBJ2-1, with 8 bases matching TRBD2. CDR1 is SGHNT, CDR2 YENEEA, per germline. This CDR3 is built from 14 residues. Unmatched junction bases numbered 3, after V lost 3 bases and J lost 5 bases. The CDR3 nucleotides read TGTGCCAGCAGCTTCAGCGGGAGCAACAATGAGCAGTTCTTC. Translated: CASSFSGSNNEQFF.

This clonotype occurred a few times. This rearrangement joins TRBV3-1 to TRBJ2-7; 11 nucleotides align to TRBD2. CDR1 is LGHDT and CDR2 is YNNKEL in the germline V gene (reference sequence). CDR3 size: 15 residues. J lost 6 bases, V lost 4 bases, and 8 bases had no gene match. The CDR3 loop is CASSPISGRASEQYF. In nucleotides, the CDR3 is TGTGCCAGCAGCCCTATTAGCGGGAGGGCCAGCGAGCAGTACTTC.

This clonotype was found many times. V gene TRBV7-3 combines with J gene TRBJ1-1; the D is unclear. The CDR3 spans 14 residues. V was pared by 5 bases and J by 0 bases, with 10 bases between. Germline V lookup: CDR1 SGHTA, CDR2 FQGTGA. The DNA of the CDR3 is TGTGCCAGCAGCCCTACAAGCATGAACACTGAAGCTTTCTTT. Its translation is CASSPTSMNTEAFF.

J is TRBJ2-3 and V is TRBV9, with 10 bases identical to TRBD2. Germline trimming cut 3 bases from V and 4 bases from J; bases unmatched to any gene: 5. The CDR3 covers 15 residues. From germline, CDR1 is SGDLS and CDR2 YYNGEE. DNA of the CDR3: TGTGCCAGCAGCGGGGGACTAGCGAACTCAGATACGCAGTATTTT. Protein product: CASSGGLANSDTQYF.